This T cell receptor beta chain derives from a study of blood T cells in healthy people across ages. Looking at the study overall: Per every two T cells, about one barcoded beta molecule was captured by template switching.

Comments on this clonotype: The antigen is unknown.

Approximately 9.7 milliliters was the volume of peripheral blood drawn from each donor. Alongside a J-beta primer mix, a sample-barcoded 5' primer served in a second PCR lasting about 7 to 12 cycles. TCRdb re-derived calls from the 5' RACE reads in MiXCR, one entry per CDR3 protein. Among 2 million or so distinct CDR3 sequences listed, roughly 50% were seen once. Findings and caveats of the study: Because donor CMV status was unknown, expanded clonotype changes were possibly confounded. As age increased, TCR beta diversity per million T cells fell in a roughly linear fashion.

Germline V lookup: CDR1 SGHTA, CDR2 FQGTGA. The CDR3 has 15 amino acids. Deletions cut 5 bases from V and 2 bases from J, with 10 bases between. The chain couples TRBV7-3 to TRBJ2-6; D not certain. The specimen was blood. The receptor comes from a woman between 35 and 50 years old in good health. The CDR3 is CASSPHRAGANVLTF. The CDR3 nucleotides are TGTGCCAGCAGCCCTCACCGCGCTGGGGCCAACGTCCTGACTTTC. Variable domain in full (rest from reference TRBV7-3 and TRBJ2-6): GAGVSQTPSNKVTEKGKYVELRCDPISGHTALYWYRQSLGQGPEFLIYFQGTGAADDSGLPNDRFFAVRPEGSVSTLKIQRTERGDSAVYLCASSPHRAGANVLTFGAGSRLTVL.